This TCR beta chain was recovered during a study of regulatory T cells in long-lasting Graves disease. Library construction for TCR beta used iRepertoire HTBI primers and Arm-PCR of CDR3 regions. TCRdb re-derived calls from the multiplex PCR reads in MiXCR, one entry per CDR3 protein. The table includes about 540,000 distinct CDR3 sequences, roughly 12% detected once. Germline CDR1 and CDR2: SGHRS and YFSETQ. The V segment lost 4 bases and the J segment 8 bases; nucleotides outside the gene matches: 13. The CDR3 spans 15 residues. Specified time point: newly diagnosed GD, antithyroid drugs for less than 3 months. TCR sequences were obtained from RNA taken from PBMCs. These records were also assigned to another study, of T cells in Graves' hyperthyroidism and ophthalmopathy.

The sequence came from a man aged 30 to 45 with Graves disease. The V call is TRBV5-1, the J call TRBJ2-5; 8 nucleotides agree with TRBD2. The sample here was peripheral blood mononuclear cells (PBMCs), taken at new diagnosis, from a patient treated with antithyroid drugs. CDR3 sequence: CASSPPTSAESTQYF. For the CDR3, the DNA is TGCGCCAGCAGCCCCCCGACTAGCGCAGAATCAACCCAGTACTTC.